This TCR beta chain comes out of a study of human thymus T cells. Broader study findings: Thymic and blood repertoires appeared to display a bias in their usage of V and J genes.

Regarding this clone: Its antigen is not known.

The study used thymus tissue resected during corrective heart surgery. The method was immunoSEQ multiplex PCR; TCRdb's version includes in-frame clones alone and lacks a portion of them. In the table there are about 78,000 clones, approximately 97% of which are singletons. The TCR originated in a boy under two years old with a congenital heart defect but otherwise immunologically healthy. Source material: thymus tissue.

The CDR3 bases are TGCGCCAGCAGCTCCCCTCCCGGGACAGGTGACACCCAGTACTTC. This codes for CASSSPPGTGDTQYF. The chain links TRBV5-1 to TRBJ2-5; TRBD1 agrees at 8 bases. V lost 3 bases to trimming and J lost 8 bases; unmatched junction nucleotides: 12. The CDR3 covers 15 residues. Germline CDR1 reads SGHRS; CDR2 reads YFSETQ.